The next 31 T cell receptor beta chains were all read from a single sample in a study of OX40 agonist ivuxolimab in advanced cancers. Clones were sequenced by immunoSEQ multiplex PCR, and TCRdb holds only the in-frame ones, with some missing. Of 30,000 to 40,000 clones in the sample, over 75% are singletons; the top ten hold approximately 10%. The sample here was CD4+ or CD8+ T cells sorted from blood, taken in a trial of the OX40 agonist ivuxolimab. The receptors here all came from an adult with an advanced solid tumor such as melanoma, head and neck, liver or kidney cancer.

The chain joins TRBV19 to TRBJ1-3, with D possibly TRBD1 on 5 matching bases. V shed 0 bases and J shed 0 bases, with 12 bases lying between them. This CDR3 spans 17 amino acids. From germline, CDR1 is LNHDA and CDR2 SQIVND (reference sequence). The CDR3 region has the DNA TGTGCCAGTAGTATAGAATCAGGGCCTGGCTCTGGAAACACCATATATTTT. This gives the protein CASSIESGPGSGNTIYF. Supplemented by reference TRBV19 and TRBJ1-3, the full variable domain reads DGGITQSPKYLFRKEGQNVTLSCEQNLNHDAMYWYRQDPGQGLRLIYYSQIVNDFQKGDIAEGYSVSREKKESFPLTVTSAQKNPTAFYLCASSIESGPGSGNTIYFGEGSWLTVV.

V and J are TRBV11-2 and TRBJ1-1, with 8 nucleotides matching TRBD1. The CDR3 spans 19 residues. Germline values: CDR1 SGHAT, CDR2 FQNNGV. The V gene end was trimmed by 1 base and the J gene end by 2 bases; junction bases not matched to a gene: 15. CDR3 residues: CASSLVLLGAGGLNTEAFF. CDR3 coding DNA: TGTGCCAGCAGCTTAGTACTCCTGGGGGCAGGGGGCCTAAACACTGAAGCTTTCTTT.

The V gene is TRBV5-1, the J gene TRBJ2-3; D tentatively reads TRBD1 or TRBD2 (5 bases each). The germline CDR1 and CDR2 sequences are SGHRS and YFSETQ. This CDR3 has 14 residues. Trimming took off 5 bases at V and 0 bases at J, with 10 bases between the two ends. Here the CDR3 reads CASRSGASTDTQYF. Written as DNA, the CDR3 is TGCGCCAGCAGGTCCGGGGCGAGCACAGATACGCAGTATTTT.

The chain carries TRBV7-8 and TRBJ1-2; 10 bases are shared with TRBD1. Per the germline V gene, CDR1 is SGHVS and CDR2 is FQNEAQ. This CDR3 region has 14 residues. V shed 5 bases and J 8 bases; nucleotides not matched to a gene: 8. The CDR3 region is CASSLTPGQGGYTF. The CDR3 DNA follows: TGTGCCAGCAGCCTCACCCCGGGACAGGGGGGCTACACCTTC.

The rearrangement uses TRBV20-1 and TRBJ2-2; D might be TRBD1 (6 bases). The CDR3 is 11 amino acids. Germline CDR1 DFQATT, CDR2 SNEGSKA (reference sequence). V was cut by 6 bases and J by 11 bases, with 13 bases left in between. Here the CDR3 reads CSAEGGRELFF. The CDR3 region has the DNA TGCAGTGCAGAAGGGGGTCGCGAGCTGTTTTTT.

V usage is TRBV10-3 and J usage is TRBJ1-5, with D possibly being TRBD1 (6 bases). In germline, CDR1 is ENHRY, CDR2 SYGVKD. The V gene lost 3 bases and the J gene lost 1 base, with 19 bases spanning the gap. This CDR3 region has 18 residues. CDR3 sequence reads: CAISDPFVQGGSNQPQHF. CDR3 DNA: TGTGCCATCAGTGACCCGTTTGTACAGGGAGGAAGCAATCAGCCCCAGCATTTT.

V gene TRBV4-1 combines with J gene TRBJ1-5; D uncertain. Trimming took 4 bases from V and 3 from J, leaving 7 bases between them. This CDR3 has 13 amino acids. Germline values: CDR1 MGHRA, CDR2 YSYEKL. The CDR3 loop reads CASSPGDNQPQHF. The CDR3 DNA sequence: TGCGCCAGCAGCCCCGGGGACAATCAGCCCCAGCATTTT.

This chain uses TRBV30 with TRBJ2-2, with D possibly TRBD2 on 5 matching bases. This CDR3 is built from 14 residues. The V and J ends lost 2 bases and 4 bases respectively, with 11 bases between them. Germline V lookup: CDR1 GTSNPN, CDR2 SVGIG (reference sequence). The CDR3 coding sequence is TGTGCCTGGAGTAGAGGGTTTGGCACCGGGGAGCTGTTTTTT. Amino acid sequence: CAWSRGFGTGELFF. Full variable domain (remainder filled in from reference TRBV30 and TRBJ2-2): SQTIHQWPATLVQPVGSPLSLECTVEGTSNPNLYWYRQAAGRGLQLLFYSVGIGQISSEVPQNLSASRPQDRQFILSSKKLLLSDSGFYLCAWSRGFGTGELFFGEGSRLTVL.

This clone showed up just once. The chain joins TRBV7-9 to TRBJ1-5; the match to TRBD1 covers 10 bases. This CDR3 comprises 13 residues. Germline loops: CDR1 SEHNR, CDR2 FQNEAQ (reference sequence). V shed 8 bases and J 5 bases; nucleotides not matched to a gene: 3. DNA for the CDR3: TGTGCCAGCGCGGGACAGGGGTATCAGCCCCAGCATTTT. It is translated as CASAGQGYQPQHF.

The rearrangement uses TRBV19 and TRBJ1-2; D possibly corresponds to TRBD1 (6 bases). V lost 6 bases to trimming and J lost 3 bases, with 14 bases between them. The germline V gene has CDR1 LNHDA and CDR2 SQIVND (reference sequence). This CDR3 is 14 amino acids long. The CDR3 sequence: CASRPLTGHYGYTF. CDR3 in DNA: TGTGCCAGTAGACCCCTGACAGGACACTATGGCTACACCTTC. Full variable domain (rest looked up from reference TRBV19 and TRBJ1-2): DGGITQSPKYLFRKEGQNVTLSCEQNLNHDAMYWYRQDPGQGLRLIYYSQIVNDFQKGDIAEGYSVSREKKESFPLTVTSAQKNPTAFYLCASRPLTGHYGYTFGSGTRLTVV.

The CDR3 sequence: CASSYGLAGGLPSSYNEQFF. The CDR3, as DNA: TGCGCCAGCAGCTACGGACTAGCGGGGGGGCTCCCGAGCTCCTACAATGAGCAGTTCTTC. The gene calls are TRBV5-1 and TRBJ2-1, with TRBD2 identical over 15 bases. Germline V gene sequence: CDR1 SGHRS, CDR2 YFSETQ. J was trimmed by 0 bases and V by 3 bases; bases with no gene match: 10. This CDR3 spans 20 amino acids.

In its sample, this clone is medium-sized. J is TRBJ1-5 and V is TRBV29-1, with D uncertain. V lost 6 bases and J lost 2, with 17 bases in between. The CDR3 has 15 residues. Germline V CDR1 and CDR2: SQVTM, ANQGSEA. CDR3 DNA: TGCAGCGTGGGCGACGGGATCGTGGGCAATCAGCCCCAGCATTTT. Its protein product is CSVGDGIVGNQPQHF.

The rearrangement uses TRBV15 and TRBJ2-1, with D hard to call. Trimming took 3 bases from V and 14 from J, leaving 14 bases between them. Germline V gene data show CDR1 as LNHNV and CDR2 as YYDKDF (reference sequence). This CDR3 has 12 residues. The DNA for the CDR3 is TGTGCCACCAGCAGCCCCAGACGGACGGAGTTCTTC. Translating gives CATSSPRRTEFF.

The chain is built from TRBV7-9 and TRBJ2-5; D unresolved. The J call may be mistaken, given a closer DNA end match to TRBJ2-7. CDR1 is SEHNR and CDR2 is FQNEAQ in the germline V gene (reference sequence). The CDR3 consists of 11 residues. CDR3 sequence reads: CASSLEYEQYF. DNA for the CDR3: TGTGCCAGCAGCTTAGAATACGAGCAGTACTTC.

The chain uses TRBV11-3 and TRBJ2-7; D ambiguous. The ends were cut back, 2 bases at V and 3 bases at J, with 8 bases in the middle. The germline gives CDR1 SGHNT, CDR2 YENEEA. CDR3 size: 13 residues. The CDR3 DNA sequence: TGTGCCAGCAGCTTATACTCGAACTACGAGCAGTACTTC. This translates into CASSLYSNYEQYF.

V gene TRBV7-9 combines with J gene TRBJ2-7, with 10 bases fitting TRBD2. CDR1 SEHNR and CDR2 FQNEAQ come from the germline V gene (reference sequence). The CDR3 sequence is 15 residues long. The ends lost 5 bases at V and 3 bases at J; junction bases unmatched: 7. The CDR3: CASSTGLAAVYEQYF. In nucleotides, the CDR3 is TGTGCCAGCAGCACAGGACTAGCGGCCGTCTACGAGCAGTACTTC. Full variable domain (outside the CDR3, taken from reference TRBV7-9 and TRBJ2-7): DTGVSQNPRHKITKRGQNVTFRCDPISEHNRLYWYRQTLGQGPEFLTYFQNEAQLEKSRLLSDRFSAERPKGSFSTLEIQRTEQGDSAMYLCASSTGLAAVYEQYFGPGTRLTVT.

A few counts support this clone. CDR3 protein: CASSLGTEAFF. CDR3 bases: TGTGCCAGCAGCTTAGGGACAGAGGCTTTCTTT. V is TRBV7-3 and J is TRBJ1-1, with 7 bases fitting TRBD1. V lost 2 bases and J lost 11; bases outside the gene matches: 2. CDR1 SGHTA and CDR2 FQGTGA come from the germline V gene. CDR3 size: 11 residues.

The J gene is TRBJ2-2, the V gene TRBV19; TRBD1 aligns across 9 bases. This CDR3 contains 16 residues. Trimming cost V 7 bases and J 6 bases; bases outside gene matches: 12. Germline V gene lookup returns CDR1 LNHDA and CDR2 SQIVND (reference sequence). The CDR3 DNA reads as TGTGCCAGTACCTTGGGGGGGACAGGGTACGCCGGGGAGCTGTTTTTT. This codes for CASTLGGTGYAGELFF.

The CDR3 reads CASSPPGHQSNQPQHF. CDR3 DNA sequence: TGTGCCAGCTCACCACCGGGGCATCAGAGCAATCAGCCCCAGCATTTT. This chain links TRBV18 with TRBJ1-5, with a tentative D call TRBD1 (5 bases). The germline V gene encodes CDR1 KGHSH and CDR2 LQKENI. CDR3 size: 16 residues. V lost 0 bases, J lost 1 base, and 10 bases lay in between.

CDR3 protein: CASSFFAVLGYTF. CDR3 in DNA: TGTGCCAGCAGTTTTTTTGCGGTGCTGGGCTACACCTTC. The genes are TRBV28 and TRBJ1-2, with D unresolved. Germline V gives CDR1 MDHEN, CDR2 SYDVKM. Trimming shortened V by 3 bases and J by 8 bases, and 13 bases separated the two germline ends. This CDR3 contains 13 residues.

The gene calls are TRBV11-2 and TRBJ1-6; D unresolved. The germline gives CDR1 SGHAT, CDR2 FQNNGV. V was shortened by 4 bases and J by 8 bases, with 15 bases between the two germline ends. This CDR3 comprises 15 residues. CDR3 nucleotide sequence: TGTGCCAGCAGCTCCTCGACGAAGAGGGATTCACCCCTCCACTTT. Translation: CASSSSTKRDSPLHF.

CDR3 region: CASQAGEGETQYF. The CDR3 nucleotides read TGTGCCTCACAGGCGGGGGAGGGGGAGACCCAGTACTTC. J is TRBJ2-5 and V is TRBV10-3; 7 bases agree with TRBD2. This CDR3 has 13 amino acids. CDR1 is ENHRY and CDR2 is SYGVKD in the germline V gene. Trimming cost V 11 bases and J 5 bases; bases outside gene matches: 11.

This clone has more than one count but fewer than ten. This chain joins TRBV29-1 and TRBJ1-1; weak D call: TRBD1 (5 bases). Germline CDR1 reads SQVTM; CDR2 reads ANQGSEA. Trimming shortened V by 4 bases and J by 3 bases, and 9 bases separated the two germline ends. The CDR3 has 12 amino acids. CDR3 protein: CSVVDSDTEAFF. The CDR3 region has the DNA TGCAGCGTTGTCGACAGCGACACTGAAGCTTTCTTT.

The chain has TRBV29-1 and TRBJ1-2; TRBD1 might be the D (6 bases). The CDR3 is 15 amino acids. The V and J ends lost 0 bases and 11 bases respectively, with 22 bases between them. Germline loops: CDR1 SQVTM, CDR2 ANQGSEA. The DNA for the CDR3 is TGCAGCGTTGAAGATGGAGCGGCGGCAGGGGTAGGATACACCTTC. The encoded protein is CSVEDGAAAGVGYTF.

The chain joins TRBV6-5 to TRBJ1-6; 7 bases map to TRBD1. In germline, CDR1 is MNHEY, CDR2 SVGAGI. Losses at the gene ends were 2 bases for V and 6 bases for J; bases not matched to a gene: 7. The CDR3 runs 16 residues. CDR3 loop: CASSYATGTANSPLHF. The CDR3 DNA sequence: TGTGCCAGCAGTTACGCCACCGGGACAGCTAATTCACCCCTCCACTTT.

This clone has just one count. The chain couples TRBV4-2 to TRBJ2-5; D gene uncertain. In germline, CDR1 is LGHNA, CDR2 YNFKEQ. V was trimmed by 0 bases and J by 0 bases, leaving 2 bases between them. This CDR3 is built from 13 residues. CDR3 sequence (DNA): TGTGCCAGCAGCCAAGACTACCAAGAGACCCAGTACTTC. It translates to CASSQDYQETQYF.

The V and J genes are TRBV10-3 and TRBJ2-7, with 7 bases that match TRBD2. CDR3 length equals 16 residues. Per germline, CDR1 ENHRY and CDR2 SYGVKD. With V trimmed by 4 bases and J by 2 bases, 11 bases remained unmatched. The CDR3 reads CAISALGRGRTYEQYF. CDR3 sequence (DNA): TGTGCCATCAGTGCCCTTGGGAGGGGCCGAACCTACGAGCAGTACTTC.

The gene calls are TRBV18 and TRBJ2-5; perhaps TRBD1 as D (5 bases). Germline loops: CDR1 KGHSH, CDR2 LQKENI. The V end was cut by 3 bases, the J end by 6 bases, with 17 bases between. This CDR3 is built from 15 residues. The CDR3 is CASSPEFRDRQTQYF. CDR3 in DNA: TGTGCCAGCTCACCGGAGTTCAGGGATCGACAGACCCAGTACTTC. Drawing the rest from reference TRBV18 and TRBJ2-5, the complete variable domain is NAGVMQNPRHLVRRRGQEARLRCSPMKGHSHVYWYRQLPEEGLKFMVYLQKENIIDESGMPKERFSAEFPKEGPSILRIQQVVRGDSAAYFCASSPEFRDRQTQYFGPGTRLLVL.

The chain joins TRBV19 to TRBJ1-1; TRBD1 is a possible D gene (6 bases). Germline values: CDR1 LNHDA, CDR2 SQIVND (reference sequence). There are 14 residues in the CDR3. With 3 bases removed from V and 4 bases from J, the gap between germline ends came to 12 bases. The CDR3 DNA reads TGTGCCAGTAGTATGAACAGGGTGAGCACTGAAGCTTTCTTT. It yields the protein CASSMNRVSTEAFF.

Notes on this clone: A much more abundant neighbour one base away suggests this may be a read error. The gene calls are TRBV4-2 and TRBJ2-7; tentatively, D is TRBD2 (5 bases). Germline loops: CDR1 LGHNA, CDR2 YNFKEQ. The CDR3 runs to 14 residues. Here the CDR3 reads CAGSQDLGGSEQYF. The CDR3, as DNA: TGTGCCGGCAGCCAAGATCTTGGAGGCTCCGAGCAGTACTTC.

The chain couples TRBV11-2 to TRBJ2-1, with 13 nucleotides matching TRBD2. In germline, CDR1 is SGHAT, CDR2 FQNNGV. The CDR3 loop spans 19 amino acids. The ends lost 5 bases at V and 3 bases at J; junction bases unmatched: 13. The CDR3 DNA is TGTGCCAGCAGCCCCCGACAGGGACGGACTAGCGGGGGCTACAATGAGCAGTTCTTC. Residues: CASSPRQGRTSGGYNEQFF. Drawing the rest from reference TRBV11-2 and TRBJ2-1, the complete variable domain is EAGVAQSPRYKIIEKRQSVAFWCNPISGHATLYWYQQILGQGPKLLIQFQNNGVVDDSQLPKDRFSAERLKGVDSTLKIQPAKLEDSAVYLCASSPRQGRTSGGYNEQFFGPGTRLTVL.